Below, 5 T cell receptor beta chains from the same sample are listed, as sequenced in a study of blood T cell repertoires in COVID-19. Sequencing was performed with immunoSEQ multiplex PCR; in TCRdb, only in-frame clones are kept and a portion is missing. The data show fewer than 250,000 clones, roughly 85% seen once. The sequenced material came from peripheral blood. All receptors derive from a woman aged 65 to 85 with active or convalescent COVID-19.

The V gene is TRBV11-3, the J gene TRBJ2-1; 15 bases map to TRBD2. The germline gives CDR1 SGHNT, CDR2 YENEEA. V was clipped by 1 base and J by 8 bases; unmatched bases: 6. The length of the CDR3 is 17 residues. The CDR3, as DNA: TGTGCCAGCAGCTTAGGGACTAGCGGGAGGGCGGCGGATGAGCAGTTCTTC. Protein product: CASSLGTSGRAADEQFF.

In nucleotides, the CDR3 is TGTGCCAGCGTCGCTGGACAGAACTATGGCTACACCTTC. Protein product: CASVAGQNYGYTF. The chain recombines TRBV5-6 with TRBJ1-2; D is possibly TRBD1 (6 bases). Per the germline V gene, CDR1 is SGHDT and CDR2 is YYEEEE. This CDR3 region has 13 residues. With 7 bases removed from V and 2 bases from J, the gap between germline ends came to 12 bases.

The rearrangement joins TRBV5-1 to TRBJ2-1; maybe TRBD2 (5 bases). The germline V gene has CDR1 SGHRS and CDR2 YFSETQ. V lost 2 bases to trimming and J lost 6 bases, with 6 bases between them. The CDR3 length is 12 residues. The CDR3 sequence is CASSLEGNEQFF. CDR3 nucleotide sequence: TGCGCCAGCAGCTTAGAGGGCAATGAGCAGTTCTTC. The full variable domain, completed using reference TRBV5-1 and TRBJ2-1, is KAGVTQTPRYLIKTRGQQVTLSCSPISGHRSVSWYQQTPGQGLQFLFEYFSETQRNKGNFPGRFSGRQFSNSRSEMNVSTLELGDSALYLCASSLEGNEQFFGPGTRLTVL.

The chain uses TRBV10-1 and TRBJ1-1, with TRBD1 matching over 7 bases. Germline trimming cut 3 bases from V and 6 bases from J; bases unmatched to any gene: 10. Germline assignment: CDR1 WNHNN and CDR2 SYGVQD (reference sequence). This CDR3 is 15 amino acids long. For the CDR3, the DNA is TGCGCCAGCAGTGATGGGTCCCCGAGGGGGCCTGAAGCTTTCTTT. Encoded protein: CASSDGSPRGPEAFF.

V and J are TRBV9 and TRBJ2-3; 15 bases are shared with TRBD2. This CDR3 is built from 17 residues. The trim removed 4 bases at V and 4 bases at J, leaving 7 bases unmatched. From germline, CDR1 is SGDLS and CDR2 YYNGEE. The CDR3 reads CASSPRTSGRGADTQYF. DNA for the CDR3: TGTGCCAGCAGCCCACGGACTAGCGGGAGGGGGGCAGATACGCAGTATTTT.